The next 16 T cell receptor beta chains were all read from a single sample in a study of blood T cells in healthy people across ages. The authors ran a second PCR of 7 to 11 cycles using a sample-barcoded 5' primer and a J-beta primer mix. TCRdb fed the 5' RACE reads into MiXCR, producing one record per CDR3 protein. The repertoire holds around 1,900,000 distinct CDR3 sequences, with roughly 43% as singletons. The sequencing input was blood. These TCRs come from a human donor in good health.

This chain links TRBV10-3 with TRBJ1-1; D gene ambiguous. The CDR3 consists of 14 residues. The V gene's germline CDR1 is ENHRY and CDR2 SYGVKD. The CDR3 DNA follows: TGTGCTGTAAGACCGGAATTGATGAACACTGAAGCTTTCTTT. Protein: CAVRPELMNTEAFF.

The table lists this clonotype with many counts. V usage is TRBV9 and J usage is TRBJ2-3, with D hard to call. V was trimmed by 8 bases and J by 0 bases, leaving 13 bases between them. Looked up from germline, CDR1 is SGDLS and CDR2 is YYNGEE. This CDR3 spans 14 amino acids. The CDR3 loop is CASSPGGSTDTQYF. In DNA form, the CDR3 reads TGTGCCAGTAGTCCCGGTGGGAGCACAGATACGCAGTATTTT. Full variable domain (rest looked up from reference TRBV9 and TRBJ2-3): DSGVTQTPKHLITATGQRVTLRCSPRSGDLSVYWYQQSLDQGLQFLIQYYNGEERAKGNILERFSAQQFPDLHSELNLSSLELGDSALYFCASSPGGSTDTQYFGPGTRLTVL.

This clonotype occurred a few times. The J gene is TRBJ2-5, the V gene TRBV29-1; TRBD2 matches at 7 bases. With V trimmed by 6 bases and J by 5 bases, 6 bases remained unmatched. The CDR3 runs to 12 residues. Germline V lookup: CDR1 SQVTM, CDR2 ANQGSEA. For the CDR3, the DNA is TGCAGCGTCCTCCCCGGGGGGGAGACCCAGTACTTC. Protein product: CSVLPGGETQYF.

V is TRBV10-3 and J is TRBJ2-6; D gene uncertain. Trimming took off 6 bases at V and 4 bases at J, with 7 bases between the two ends. Germline V gene sequence: CDR1 ENHRY, CDR2 SYGVKD. The CDR3 contains 13 residues. CDR3 protein: CAISIAGANVLTF. The CDR3 nucleotides are TGTGCCATCAGCATCGCCGGGGCCAACGTCCTGACTTTC.

This clonotype has just a few counts. The V and J genes are TRBV12-3 or TRBV12-4 and TRBJ1-4; D uncertain. V dropped 6 bases and J dropped 7 bases, with 12 bases sitting between them. The CDR3 contains 13 residues. CDR3 residues: CASRMQMGEKLFF. The CDR3 DNA reads TGTGCCAGCAGAATGCAGATGGGTGAAAAACTGTTTTTT.

This chain links TRBV28 with TRBJ2-5; 8 bases are a match to TRBD2. Gene TRBJ2-1 matches the end of the DNA better, so the J call may be wrong. CDR3 length: 17 residues. Germline V gene lookup returns CDR1 MDHEN and CDR2 SYDVKM. The DNA for the CDR3 is TGTGCCAGCAGTTTATTTGGCGGGGGGACGTACCAAGAGACCCAGTTCTTC. As protein: CASSLFGGGTYQETQFF.

Only one count was recorded for this clonotype. V usage is TRBV20-1 and J usage is TRBJ2-4, with a weak D call TRBD2 (5 bases). The CDR3 extends over 13 amino acids. Looked up from germline, CDR1 is DFQATT and CDR2 is SNEGSKA (reference sequence). V lost 6 bases, J lost 13 bases, and 22 bases lay in between. CDR3 in amino acids: CSATDRGNYKQYF. The CDR3 DNA follows: TGCAGTGCCACTGATCGAGGGAACTATAAGCAGTACTTC.

This clonotype came up a few times. The gene calls are TRBV13 and TRBJ1-2; D might be TRBD1 (6 bases). The germline V gene encodes CDR1 PRHDT and CDR2 FYEKMQ (reference sequence). Trimming cost V 0 bases and J 5 bases, with 13 bases left between them. CDR3 length equals 15 residues. The CDR3 protein is CASSLGAGERYGYTF. The CDR3 nucleotides are TGTGCCAGCAGCTTAGGCGCAGGGGAACGGTATGGCTACACCTTC.

This clonotype was found many times. V gene TRBV5-5 combines with J gene TRBJ2-6; perhaps TRBD2 as D (6 bases). The CDR3 has 16 residues. The germline CDR1 and CDR2 sequences are SGHKS and YYEKEE (reference sequence). V was cut by 7 bases and J by 0 bases, with 14 bases left in between. The CDR3, as DNA: TGTGCCAGCGGAGGGTCAGGATTCTCTGGGGCCAACGTCCTGACTTTC. This sequence encodes CASGGSGFSGANVLTF. The complete variable domain, with remaining parts taken from reference TRBV5-5 and TRBJ2-6, reads DAGVTQSPTHLIKTRGQQVTLRCSPISGHKSVSWYQQVLGQGPQFIFQYYEKEERGRGNFPDRFSARQFPNYSSELNVNALLLGDSALYLCASGGSGFSGANVLTFGAGSRLTVL.

The rearrangement links TRBV7-2 to TRBJ2-7, with 7 positions matching TRBD1. V lost 1 base, J lost 4 bases, and 4 bases stayed unmatched. The CDR3 covers 14 residues. Germline loops: CDR1 SGHTA, CDR2 FQGNSA. CDR3 residues: CASSLEGQFYEQYF. The DNA for the CDR3 is TGTGCCAGCAGCTTAGAGGGACAGTTTTACGAGCAGTACTTC.

The rearrangement links TRBV4-3 to TRBJ2-3; 7 bases map to TRBD2. The CDR3 is made up of 14 amino acids. The V segment lost 6 bases and the J segment 5 bases; nucleotides outside the gene matches: 8. The V gene's germline CDR1 is LGHNA and CDR2 YSLEER. CDR3 region: CASSLRGIGDTQYF. The CDR3 bases are TGCGCCAGCAGTCTGCGGGGGATCGGAGATACGCAGTATTTT.

This clonotype was seen only a few times. The J gene is TRBJ2-7, the V gene TRBV27, with 8 nucleotides matching TRBD2. The CDR3 contains 14 residues. In germline, CDR1 is MNHEY, CDR2 SMNVEV (reference sequence). Trimming removed 2 bases from V and 7 bases from J; junction bases left unmatched: 7. CDR3 amino acids: CASSLASGGSEQYF. The CDR3, as DNA: TGTGCCAGCAGTTTAGCCAGCGGGGGATCAGAGCAGTACTTC.

The V call is TRBV7-2, the J call TRBJ2-5, with 7 bases that match TRBD2. Per germline, CDR1 SGHTA and CDR2 FQGNSA. V was pared by 6 bases and J by 4 bases, with 11 bases of the junction left unmatched. This CDR3 has 15 amino acids. In nucleotides, the CDR3 is TGTGCCAGCAGATTATACGGCGGGGGTAGAGAGACCCAGTACTTC. It is translated as CASRLYGGGRETQYF.

The chain carries TRBV12-3 or TRBV12-4 and TRBJ1-2; perhaps TRBD1 as D (5 bases). The length of the CDR3 is 11 residues. Trimming took off 1 base at V and 12 bases at J, with 9 bases between the two ends. CDR3 sequence: CASSLGGTHTF. The DNA of the CDR3 is TGTGCCAGCAGTTTAGGCGGGACCCACACCTTC.

The chain joins TRBV12-3 or TRBV12-4 to TRBJ2-1; 7 nucleotides match TRBD1. There are 14 residues in the CDR3. Germline trimming cut 3 bases from V and 7 bases from J; bases unmatched to any gene: 6. CDR3 in amino acids: CASSFGVRGNEQFF. The CDR3 coding sequence is TGTGCCAGCAGTTTTGGAGTCAGGGGGAATGAGCAGTTCTTC.

This clonotype was counted only a few times. This chain joins TRBV28 and TRBJ1-6; 11 nucleotides match TRBD1. V lost 3 bases to trimming and J lost 7 bases; unmatched junction nucleotides: 5. CDR1 and CDR2 (germline): MDHEN, SYDVKM. This CDR3 is 16 amino acids long. The CDR3, as DNA: TGTGCCAGCAGTTTCTTGGGACAGGGGGACAATTCACCCCTCCACTTT. Its protein product is CASSFLGQGDNSPLHF. Drawing the rest from reference TRBV28 and TRBJ1-6, the complete variable domain is DVKVTQSSRYLVKRTGEKVFLECVQDMDHENMFWYRQDPGLGLRLIYFSYDVKMKEKGDIPEGYSVSREKKERFSLILESASTNQTSMYLCASSFLGQGDNSPLHFGNGTRLTVT.